What follows are 22 T cell receptor beta chains derived from one specimen sequenced in a study of cytomegalovirus exposure and HLA in healthy donors (dated by TCRdb to the late 2010s). Libraries were constructed by the immunoSEQ multiplex PCR assay. The multiplex PCR relied on a mix of 60 forward primers for TCR Vbeta segments and 13 reverse primers for TCR Jbeta segments. What TCRdb holds here is the immuneACCESS table cut down to in-frame rearrangements. Part of the clones is not present; checked against another copy, under half of the missing clones reflect an unresolved V gene, and the others are unexplained. Present in this sample are over 250,000 clones, more than 80% of which were seen just once. The ten largest clonotypes hold 3% to 4% of the sample. The sample consisted of PBMCs. The source is a man aged 40-55 years in good health and CMV-seropositive.

The chain has TRBV6-6 and TRBJ2-4, with D maybe TRBD2 (7 bases). The V gene's germline CDR1 is MNHNY and CDR2 SVGAGI (reference sequence). Trimming shortened V by 6 bases and J by 9 bases, and 12 bases separated the two germline ends. This CDR3 contains 12 residues. CDR3 DNA: TGTGCCAGCAGGGGGGGCGGGGGCATTCAGTACTTC. This gives the protein CASRGGGGIQYF.

The gene calls are TRBV15 and TRBJ2-4; 10 nucleotides match TRBD1. The V and J ends lost 7 bases and 2 bases, in that order; junction bases with no gene match: 8. The germline V gene encodes CDR1 LNHNV and CDR2 YYDKDF (reference sequence). This CDR3 region has 16 residues. For the CDR3, the DNA is TGTGCCACCACCGGACAGGGGGTTTTTACCAAAAACATTCAGTACTTC. It encodes CATTGQGVFTKNIQYF.

This chain joins TRBV2 and TRBJ1-2; TRBD1 matches at 9 bases. The CDR3 spans 14 residues. CDR1 is SNHLY, CDR2 FYNNEI, per germline. V shed 0 bases, J shed 8 bases, and the junction held 4 bases outside the gene matches. The CDR3 loop reads CASSEADRGSGYTF. CDR3 nucleotides: TGTGCCAGCAGTGAAGCGGACAGGGGTTCAGGCTACACCTTC.

Only one count was recorded for this clone. J is TRBJ2-2 and V is TRBV6-1, with 8 positions matching TRBD2. Germline V gene sequence: CDR1 MNHNS, CDR2 SASEGT. The CDR3 is 19 residues long. The trim removed 1 base at V and 3 bases at J, leaving 13 bases unmatched. CDR3 bases: TGTGCCAGCAGTGAAGGTCCGGTTAGAACTAGCGGTTACACCGGGGAGCTGTTTTTT. Its protein product is CASSEGPVRTSGYTGELFF.

A note on this clone: A read error may account for a junction end that differs from germline. The rearrangement links TRBV7-9 to TRBJ2-3, with D unclear. Per germline, CDR1 SEHNR and CDR2 FQNEAQ (reference sequence). The CDR3 has 12 residues. Here the CDR3 reads CSSSTSSQRRYF. CDR3 DNA sequence: TGTTCCAGCAGCACCAGTTCCCAGAGGCGGTATTTT.

The chain uses TRBV5-4 and TRBJ2-1; 10 bases align to TRBD2. V lost 1 base and J lost 4; bases outside the gene matches: 5. The CDR3 runs to 16 residues. Per the germline V gene, CDR1 is SGHNT and CDR2 is YYREEE (reference sequence). CDR3: CASSLQAGGGYNEQFF. CDR3 sequence (DNA): TGTGCCAGCAGCTTGCAAGCGGGAGGGGGGTACAATGAGCAGTTCTTC.

The chain joins TRBV19 to TRBJ2-5; no definite D call. V gave up 0 bases and J gave up 7 bases, with 12 bases separating them. The CDR3 contains 14 residues. The V gene's germline CDR1 is LNHDA and CDR2 SQIVND (reference sequence). The CDR3 sequence is CASSIDDTRRTQYF. For the CDR3, the DNA is TGTGCCAGTAGTATAGATGACACCAGGCGGACCCAGTACTTC.

The chain combines TRBV6-5 with TRBJ2-7, with D possibly being TRBD1 (5 bases). Trimming stripped 1 base from V and 3 bases from J, with 16 bases between. This CDR3 has 16 residues. Per the germline V gene, CDR1 is MNHEY and CDR2 is SVGAGI. The DNA for the CDR3 is TGTGCCAGCAGTTACTTTCCCTTAGACAGCCGCTACGAGCAGTACTTC. This encodes CASSYFPLDSRYEQYF.

The chain combines TRBV7-2 with TRBJ1-1; 8 bases line up with TRBD1. The CDR3 totals 14 residues. In germline, CDR1 is SGHTA, CDR2 FQGNSA. Trimming removed 6 bases from V and 4 bases from J; junction bases left unmatched: 7. DNA of the CDR3: TGTGCCAGCAGTTGGGACAGGTATCCCACTGAAGCTTTCTTT. The encoded protein is CASSWDRYPTEAFF.

Written as DNA, the CDR3 is TGTGCCAGCAGCGAGGGACTAGCGGCAAACATTCAGTACTTC. Translated, it gives CASSEGLAANIQYF. V usage is TRBV11-2 and J usage is TRBJ2-4, with TRBD2 matching 11 bases. The length of the CDR3 is 14 residues. Germline V CDR1 and CDR2: SGHAT, FQNNGV. Unmatched junction bases numbered 3, after V lost 5 bases and J lost 6 bases.

The chain recombines TRBV5-1 with TRBJ2-1, with TRBD2 identical over 8 bases. Germline V gene lookup returns CDR1 SGHRS and CDR2 YFSETQ. V shed 4 bases, J shed 6 bases, and the junction held 3 bases outside the gene matches. This CDR3 spans 13 amino acids. Here the CDR3 reads CASSPAGGNEQFF. The DNA for the CDR3 is TGCGCCAGCAGCCCGGCGGGGGGCAATGAGCAGTTCTTC.

This chain connects TRBV28 to TRBJ2-2; 7 bases align to TRBD2. Germline trimming cut 9 bases from V and 5 bases from J; bases unmatched to any gene: 9. The CDR3 contains 14 residues. Germline V gives CDR1 MDHEN, CDR2 SYDVKM. In DNA, the CDR3 is TGTGCCAGTGGGGGGGGGAGTTGGACCGGGGAGCTGTTTTTT. As protein: CASGGGSWTGELFF.

The genes are TRBV28 and TRBJ2-7, with TRBD1 matching over 9 bases. CDR3 length: 16 residues. V lost 6 bases to trimming and J lost 6 bases; unmatched junction nucleotides: 15. Germline lookup yields CDR1 MDHEN and CDR2 SYDVKM. CDR3 region: CASSVGPGQGNREQYF. The CDR3 region has the DNA TGTGCCAGCAGCGTTGGACCCGGACAGGGGAACCGCGAGCAGTACTTC.

J is TRBJ2-7 and V is TRBV29-1, with TRBD1 as a possible D gene (6 bases). Germline V gene sequence: CDR1 SQVTM, CDR2 ANQGSEA. The CDR3 loop spans 12 amino acids. The V end was cut by 7 bases, the J end by 0 bases, with 10 bases between. The CDR3 loop is CSAQGNSYEQYF. CDR3 nucleotide sequence: TGCAGCGCACAGGGAAACTCCTACGAGCAGTACTTC.

The chain joins TRBV6-1 to TRBJ2-7; TRBD2 matches 11 bases. The germline V gene encodes CDR1 MNHNS and CDR2 SASEGT. V dropped 3 bases and J dropped 5; count of bases not matched to a gene: 3. The CDR3 consists of 14 residues. The CDR3 region has the DNA TGTGCCAGCAGTGATCTAGCGGGAGGCCACGAGCAGTACTTC. Translation: CASSDLAGGHEQYF.

Note on this clone: Other DNA sequences of this sample code for an identical CDR3. This rearrangement joins TRBV7-2 to TRBJ1-5; maybe TRBD1 (5 bases). CDR1 and CDR2 (germline): SGHTA, FQGNSA. V lost 6 bases and J lost 4, with 10 bases in between. The CDR3 loop spans 13 amino acids. CDR3 bases: TGTGCCAGCAGTATTAGGGGAAATCAGCCCCAGCATTTT. The encoded protein is CASSIRGNQPQHF.

V and J are TRBV7-6 and TRBJ2-1; TRBD2 matches 9 bases. The CDR3 loop spans 15 amino acids. The trim removed 5 bases at V and 4 bases at J, leaving 6 bases unmatched. Germline V CDR1 and CDR2: SGHVS, FNYEAQ. DNA of the CDR3: TGTGCCAGCAGCGTTAAGCTAGCGGGGTACAATGAGCAGTTCTTC. Amino acid sequence: CASSVKLAGYNEQFF.

The chain carries TRBV5-1 and TRBJ2-3; the match to TRBD2 covers 16 bases. Germline values: CDR1 SGHRS, CDR2 YFSETQ. Unmatched junction bases numbered 4, after V lost 0 bases and J lost 6 bases. This CDR3 is 17 amino acids long. The CDR3 here is CASSLVLGLAGGDTQYF. CDR3 DNA: TGCGCCAGCAGCTTGGTACTGGGACTAGCGGGAGGGGATACGCAGTATTTT.

This chain connects TRBV27 to TRBJ1-2; tentatively, D is TRBD1 (5 bases). V dropped 6 bases and J dropped 0 bases, with 14 bases sitting between them. The CDR3 extends over 15 amino acids. The germline V gene has CDR1 MNHEY and CDR2 SMNVEV (reference sequence). CDR3 nucleotide sequence: TGTGCCAGCAGCACCCGGGGGGGTGCTAACTATGGCTACACCTTC. It encodes CASSTRGGANYGYTF.

The V and J genes are TRBV27 and TRBJ2-7; the D gene is possibly TRBD2 (6 bases). The germline gives CDR1 MNHEY, CDR2 SMNVEV (reference sequence). CDR3 size: 14 residues. V lost 3 bases, J lost 3 bases, and 12 bases lay in between. The CDR3 spells CASSFRGTLYEQYF. CDR3 DNA sequence: TGTGCCAGCAGTTTCCGGGGGACCCTCTACGAGCAGTACTTC.

This chain uses TRBV19 with TRBJ1-1; D not certain. The CDR3 length is 14 residues. V lost 3 bases and J lost 1, with 9 bases in between. CDR1 is LNHDA, CDR2 SQIVND, per germline (reference sequence). The CDR3 spells CASSILYGNTEAFF. In nucleotides, the CDR3 is TGTGCCAGTAGTATTCTGTACGGGAACACTGAAGCTTTCTTT.

CDR3 region: CASSLSRDWTYEQYF. CDR3 sequence (DNA): TGTGCCAGCAGTTTATCAAGGGACTGGACCTACGAGCAGTACTTC. The rearrangement uses TRBV27 and TRBJ2-7, with a tentative D call TRBD2 (6 bases). The CDR3 length is 15 residues. V was clipped by 0 bases and J by 2 bases, with 11 bases between them. Germline CDR1 MNHEY, CDR2 SMNVEV (reference sequence).